One T cell receptor beta chain is described in this entry. Its antigen is unknown. Those who donated were healthy HIV-negative adults, with no recent acute infections or vaccinations reported. This specimen belongs to a study of shared clonotypes between healthy human individuals. General study points: When compared with the clonotypes that were shared by all four sorted-subset donors, the non-shared clonotypes turned out to have lower generation probabilities.

Profiling relied on immunoSEQ multiplex PCR, and the TCRdb table lists in-frame clones only, not all of them. The top ten hold 1.4% to 1.5% of the sample, which has under 1,100,000 clones, under 80% seen once. The CDR3 spans 14 residues. The V gene's germline CDR1 is MDHEN and CDR2 SYDVKM. V gave up 9 bases and J gave up 2 bases; unmatched junction bases: 10. Sequencing input: memory CD4+ T cells sorted from blood. The subset is: CD45RA-negative fraction. This receptor was taken from a man aged 18 to 29 in good health. The chain recombines TRBV28 with TRBJ2-7, with 7 bases lining up with TRBD1. The CDR3 DNA is TGTGCCAGTAAATCCCCAGGACAGGCCTACGAGCAGTACTTC. Its translation is CASKSPGQAYEQYF.